Each of the 17 T cell receptor beta chains below was sequenced from the same sample in a study of CD8 T cells in Susac syndrome. RNA was extracted with the RNeasy kit, and a quantity of 0.5 to 1 ug was reverse transcribed using random hexamers. A single record per CDR3 protein comes from TCRdb applying MiXCR to the immunoSEQ multiplex PCR reads. The sample shows 110,000 to 150,000 distinct CDR3 sequences, roughly 95% of them seen only once. Sequences were obtained from CD4+ T cells from PBMCs. Receptors originate from a human donor with Susac syndrome.

This chain links TRBV12-3 or TRBV12-4 with TRBJ2-7; perhaps TRBD1 as D (5 bases). The CDR3 runs 13 residues. Trimming shortened V by 5 bases and J by 3 bases, and 11 bases separated the two germline ends. This chain's CDR3 is CASSITDSYEQYF. CDR3 sequence (DNA): TGTGCCAGCAGTATCACCGACAGCTACGAGCAGTACTTC.

The chain has TRBV6-5 and TRBJ1-2, with D perhaps matching TRBD1 (5 bases). The length of the CDR3 is 14 residues. The germline V gene has CDR1 MNHEY and CDR2 SVGAGI. V lost 10 bases to trimming and J lost 0 bases, with 15 bases between them. The CDR3 is CATRAGTANYGYTF. Here the CDR3 DNA reads TGTGCCACACGGGCAGGGACCGCTAACTATGGCTACACCTTC.

The chain links TRBV14 to TRBJ2-2; a possible D gene is TRBD2 (6 bases). Germline-derived CDR1 and CDR2 are SGHDN and FVKESK. Trimming removed 1 base at V and 2 bases at J, with 14 bases between. The CDR3 extends over 17 amino acids. CDR3 amino acids: CASSQGISGLNTGELFF. CDR3 nucleotide sequence: TGTGCCAGCAGCCAAGGTATTAGCGGACTAAACACCGGGGAGCTGTTTTTT.

V gene TRBV2 combines with J gene TRBJ1-6, with D possibly TRBD1 on 5 matching bases. V was trimmed by 5 bases and J by 6 bases, leaving 14 bases between them. The CDR3 covers 15 residues. Germline V CDR1 and CDR2: SNHLY, FYNNEI. The CDR3 loop reads CASSPEQGGNSPLHF. The CDR3 DNA follows: TGTGCCAGCAGTCCTGAGCAGGGCGGTAATTCACCCCTCCACTTT.

V gene TRBV3-1 combines with J gene TRBJ1-5; no clear D gene. CDR1 is LGHDT, CDR2 YNNKEL, per germline (reference sequence). V lost 0 bases and J lost 5, with 8 bases in between. This CDR3 has 14 residues. This CDR3 reads CASSQDNVYQPQHF. The DNA of the CDR3 is TGTGCCAGCAGCCAAGATAATGTCTATCAGCCCCAGCATTTT.

In its sample, this clonotype was seen a few times. The V gene is TRBV23-1, the J gene TRBJ2-2; D remains ambiguous. TRBV23-1 is designated an ORF whose function remains uncertain. CDR3 length: 14 amino acids. V lost 0 bases to trimming and J lost 7 bases, with 9 bases between them. CDR3 region: CASSQSRGDGELFF. In DNA form, the CDR3 reads TGCGCCAGCAGTCAATCACGTGGGGACGGGGAGCTGTTTTTT.

This chain connects TRBV29-1 to TRBJ1-1, with no clear D. Trimming shortened V by 5 bases and J by 4 bases, and 14 bases separated the two germline ends. Germline CDR1 and CDR2: SQVTM and ANQGSEA. CDR3 size: 13 residues. CDR3 in DNA: TGCAGCGTTACCGGCAGACTGGGCACTGAAGCTTTCTTT. The encoded protein is CSVTGRLGTEAFF. Full variable domain (rest looked up from reference TRBV29-1 and TRBJ1-1): SAVISQKPSRDICQRGTSLTIQCQVDSQVTMMFWYRQQPGQSLTLIATANQGSEATYESGFVIDKFPISRPNLTFSTLTVSNMSPEDSSIYLCSVTGRLGTEAFFGQGTRLTVV.

The rearrangement links TRBV4-1 to TRBJ1-2, with unresolved D. The CDR3 has 17 amino acids. V was trimmed by 0 bases and J by 1 base, leaving 15 bases between them. Germline loops: CDR1 MGHRA, CDR2 YSYEKL. CDR3 in DNA: TGCGCCAGCAGCCAAGATCTTGGTAGCCTGGGTAACTATGGCTACACCTTC. It is translated as CASSQDLGSLGNYGYTF.

V usage is TRBV19 and J usage is TRBJ2-7; perhaps TRBD1 as D (6 bases). Germline V gene data show CDR1 as LNHDA and CDR2 as SQIVND (reference sequence). This CDR3 has 15 residues. Trimming cost V 5 bases and J 1 base, with 15 bases left between them. The CDR3 DNA sequence: TGTGCCAGTAGTCCTTCTCACAGGGCTTCCTACGAGCAGTACTTC. It yields the protein CASSPSHRASYEQYF.

The chain combines TRBV12-3 or TRBV12-4 with TRBJ1-1; TRBD1 matches at 8 bases. The ends lost 3 bases at V and 5 bases at J; junction bases unmatched: 5. This CDR3 has 14 amino acids. The CDR3 nucleotides are TGTGCCAGCAGTTTTCGACAGGGGAAGACTGAAGCTTTCTTT. This sequence encodes CASSFRQGKTEAFF.

The chain couples TRBV15 to TRBJ1-2; a weak D match, TRBD1 (5 bases). Germline V CDR1 and CDR2: LNHNV, YYDKDF (reference sequence). Trimming took 3 bases from V and 0 from J, leaving 17 bases between them. CDR3 length equals 17 residues. CDR3 residues: CATSSHQGVESNYGYTF. CDR3 bases: TGTGCCACCAGCAGTCATCAGGGTGTCGAATCTAACTATGGCTACACCTTC.

The chain carries TRBV7-2 and TRBJ1-2, with TRBD1 as a possible D gene (6 bases). Germline V gives CDR1 SGHTA, CDR2 FQGNSA. V was cut by 2 bases and J by 8 bases, with 12 bases left in between. The CDR3 is 13 residues long. This chain's CDR3 is CASSLYREGGYTF. The CDR3 coding sequence is TGTGCCAGCAGCTTATACAGGGAGGGAGGCTACACCTTC.

The V and J genes are TRBV10-3 and TRBJ2-7, with D possibly TRBD1 on 7 matching bases. V dropped 4 bases and J dropped 2 bases, with 12 bases sitting between them. The CDR3 contains 14 residues. The germline V gene encodes CDR1 ENHRY and CDR2 SYGVKD. The chain's CDR3 is CAISGGTATYEQYF. CDR3 nucleotide sequence: TGTGCCATCAGTGGCGGGACAGCCACCTACGAGCAGTACTTC.

V and J are TRBV7-9 and TRBJ2-7; no firm D call. Trimming left V 5 bases short and J 1 base short, with 6 bases between. The CDR3 totals 12 residues. Germline assignment: CDR1 SEHNR and CDR2 FQNEAQ (reference sequence). The CDR3 here is CASSLQSYEQYF. DNA of the CDR3: TGTGCCAGCAGCCTTCAATCCTACGAGCAGTACTTC.

In this sample, this clonotype turned up once. V and J are TRBV9 and TRBJ2-1; 9 nucleotides align to TRBD1. Unmatched junction bases numbered 2, after V lost 4 bases and J lost 0 bases. CDR1 is SGDLS, CDR2 YYNGEE, per germline. The CDR3 has 15 residues. CDR3 protein: CASSPDRGSYNEQFF. The CDR3 DNA is TGTGCCAGCAGCCCGGACAGGGGCTCCTACAATGAGCAGTTCTTC.

This sequence joins TRBV6-5 and TRBJ2-7, with 7 bases lining up with TRBD2. J was trimmed by 2 bases and V by 6 bases; bases with no gene match: 7. The CDR3 covers 14 residues. The germline CDR1 and CDR2 sequences are MNHEY and SVGAGI. CDR3 nucleotides: TGTGCCAGCAGCCGAGGCGCGGGAGCCTACGAGCAGTACTTC. This codes for CASSRGAGAYEQYF.

The V and J genes are TRBV12-3 or TRBV12-4 and TRBJ2-1; D is undetermined. CDR3 length: 14 residues. Trimming removed 6 bases from V and 7 bases from J, with 16 bases in between. The CDR3 DNA follows: TGTGCCAGCAGGAGCACACCCGGGCGGAATGAGCAGTTCTTC. Protein product: CASRSTPGRNEQFF.